Below, 26 T cell receptor beta chains from the same sample are listed, as sequenced in a study of T cell clonality in common variable immunodeficiency. Notes on the study in general: In common variable immunodeficiency, TCR beta chains reportedly carried fewer deletions and N-nucleotide insertions.

For these receptors, no antigen is known. Assay used: immunoSEQ multiplex PCR; TCRdb lists only in-frame clones, some missing. The repertoire consists of approximately 20,000 clones, none detected only once. The sample consisted of peripheral blood mononuclear cells. All receptors come from a human donor with common variable immunodeficiency.

This clone was observed at least ten times. The CDR3 is cut off 3 residues early in the read; its end comes from the germline J gene. The chain combines TRBV28 with TRBJ2-7; possible D gene TRBD1, 6 bases. Germline CDR1 MDHEN, CDR2 SYDVKM. This CDR3 has 12 amino acids. Trimming left V 6 bases short and J 4 bases short, with 10 bases between. The CDR3 sequence is CASRTQGYEQYF. The covered CDR3 bases are TGTGCCAGCAGGACACAGGGATACGAG. The whole variable domain, filled in from reference TRBV28 and TRBJ2-7, reads DVKVTQSSRYLVKRTGEKVFLECVQDMDHENMFWYRQDPGLGLRLIYFSYDVKMKEKGDIPEGYSVSREKKERFSLILESASTNQTSMYLCASRTQGYEQYFGPGTRLTVT.

This clone occurred many times. The read halts 3 residues ahead of the CDR3 end, with the missing end drawn from the germline J gene. This chain connects TRBV9 to TRBJ2-1; 16 nucleotides align to TRBD2. Germline-derived CDR1 and CDR2 are SGDLS and YYNGEE. The CDR3 runs 17 residues. V shed 4 bases and J 9 bases; nucleotides not matched to a gene: 10. CDR3 DNA, as far as it was read: TGTGCCAGCAGCCCTCCGGGACTAGCGGGAGGGCTGGGTGAG. This encodes CASSPPGLAGGLGE. In full, the CDR3 is CASSPPGLAGGLGEQFF.

This clone was observed at least ten times. The DNA ends 3 residues before the CDR3 does, and the rest of the CDR3 is filled in from the germline J gene. The genes are TRBV20-1 and TRBJ2-3; D gene uncertain. The CDR3 runs 14 residues. Germline CDR1 and CDR2: DFQATT and SNEGSKA (reference sequence). Trimming left V 3 bases short and J 3 bases short, with 13 bases between. Partial CDR3 DNA: TGCAGTGCTAGGTTGACAACCGGAACAGATACG. It translates to CSARLTTGTDT. From start to end, the CDR3 is CSARLTTGTDTQYF.

This clone was seen at least ten times. The read halts 3 residues ahead of the CDR3 end, with the missing end drawn from the germline J gene. J is TRBJ2-2 and V is TRBV30, with TRBD1 matching 8 bases. Unmatched junction bases numbered 5, after V lost 8 bases and J lost 6 bases. The CDR3 sequence is 12 residues long. The germline V gene has CDR1 GTSNPN and CDR2 SVGIG (reference sequence). The CDR3: CARQGRAGELFF. The part of the CDR3 DNA that was read is TGTGCCCGACAGGGGCGAGCCGGGGAG.

This clone is medium-sized. The CDR3 end is not reached by the read, which stops 3 residues before it; the germline J gene fills it in. The chain couples TRBV5-1 to TRBJ2-3; TRBD2 agrees at 11 bases. CDR1 SGHRS and CDR2 YFSETQ come from the germline V gene. With 2 bases clipped from V and 3 bases from J, the junction kept 5 bases outside the gene matches. CDR3 size: 16 residues. The CDR3 sequence: CASSLKLAGVTDTQYF. The DNA read from the CDR3 is TGCGCCAGCAGCTTAAAACTAGCGGGAGTAACAGATACG.

At least ten counts were recorded for this clone. The sequenced part of the CDR3 DNA is TGCAGTGCTAGACCATACAGAACAGACCGTCAGGAAAAA. Amino acid sequence: CSARPYRTDRQEK. The complete CDR3 sequence is CSARPYRTDRQEKLFF. The chain is built from TRBV20-1 and TRBJ1-4, with D hard to call. The read ends 3 residues before the CDR3 terminus; that terminus is restored from the germline J gene. V was shortened by 2 bases and J by 8 bases, with 21 bases between the two germline ends. The CDR3 consists of 16 residues. Germline V gene sequence: CDR1 DFQATT, CDR2 SNEGSKA (reference sequence).

In its sample, this clone was seen many times. Read coverage stops 3 residues before the CDR3 terminus; the germline J gene supplies the remainder. The chain uses TRBV19 and TRBJ2-1, with 9 bases matching TRBD2. Germline lookup yields CDR1 LNHDA and CDR2 SQIVND (reference sequence). CDR3 length equals 16 residues. Losses at the gene ends were 7 bases for V and 4 bases for J; bases not matched to a gene: 11. The CDR3 loop reads CASKASGKGGYNEQFF. CDR3 DNA (partial): TGTGCCAGTAAGGCTAGCGGGAAGGGGGGGTACAATGAG. The full variable domain, completed using reference TRBV19 and TRBJ2-1, is DGGITQSPKYLFRKEGQNVTLSCEQNLNHDAMYWYRQDPGQGLRLIYYSQIVNDFQKGDIAEGYSVSREKKESFPLTVTSAQKNPTAFYLCASKASGKGGYNEQFFGPGTRLTVL.

This clone was counted a few times. The read is 3 residues too short to cover the CDR3 end, so that end is filled in from the germline J gene. The V call is TRBV5-5, the J call TRBJ2-7; unclear D gene. From germline, CDR1 is SGHKS and CDR2 YYEKEE (reference sequence). V was trimmed by 2 bases and J by 6 bases, leaving 6 bases between them. The CDR3 totals 11 residues. CDR3 DNA, as far as it was read: TGTGCCAGCAGCTTCGTCGGCGAG. This sequence encodes CASSFVGE. The CDR3 in full is CASSFVGEQYF.

This clone was seen at least ten times. The sequenced fragment ends 3 residues before the CDR3 boundary, so the rest is inferred from the germline J gene. The rearrangement uses TRBV29-1 and TRBJ2-3, with D possibly TRBD2 on 5 matching bases. The CDR3 has 12 amino acids. Germline V CDR1 and CDR2: SQVTM, ANQGSEA. V shed 3 bases and J shed 1 base, with 5 bases lying between them. The sequenced CDR3 bases are TGCAGCGTTGAGAGGGGCACAGATACG. The encoded protein is CSVERGTDT. The whole CDR3 sequence is CSVERGTDTQYF.

There are many counts of this clone. The CDR3 extends 3 residues past the end of the read, so its final part is completed from the germline J gene. The rearrangement uses TRBV10-1 and TRBJ1-1; the match to TRBD1 covers 8 bases. The germline CDR1 and CDR2 sequences are WNHNN and SYGVQD (reference sequence). The V segment lost 3 bases and the J segment 4 bases; nucleotides outside the gene matches: 4. This CDR3 spans 14 amino acids. CDR3: CASSEYRGSTEAFF. The part of the CDR3 DNA that was read is TGCGCCAGCAGTGAATACAGGGGGTCCACTGAA.

This clone came up many times. Sequencing ends 3 residues short of the CDR3 end; the germline J gene provides the rest. V gene TRBV2 combines with J gene TRBJ2-1; unclear D gene. The CDR3 has 15 amino acids. Deletions cut 2 bases from V and 1 base from J, with 9 bases between. Germline CDR1 and CDR2: SNHLY and FYNNEI. The DNA read from the CDR3 is TGTGCCAGCAGTGAACCCCCGGGTTCCTACAATGAG. It specifies CASSEPPGSYNE. The full-length CDR3 reads as CASSEPPGSYNEQFF.

Many counts were recorded for this clone. The CDR3 end lies 3 residues beyond the end of the read and is filled in from the germline J gene. The chain carries TRBV24-1 and TRBJ2-1; the D gene is possibly TRBD2 (7 bases). V dropped 3 bases and J dropped 8 bases, with 16 bases sitting between them. The CDR3 contains 15 residues. Germline CDR1 KGHDR, CDR2 SFDVKD. The CDR3 reads CATSDKGEGRYEQFF. The sequenced part of the CDR3 DNA is TGTGCCACCAGTGATAAGGGGGAGGGCCGATATGAG.

There are many counts of this clone. The read falls 3 residues short of the CDR3 end, and the missing part is taken from the germline J gene. The same CDR3 also results from other DNA sequences found in this sample. The rearrangement links TRBV6-1 to TRBJ2-3, with a tentative D call TRBD2 (6 bases). The CDR3 has 13 residues. Germline CDR1 MNHNS, CDR2 SASEGT. Deletions cut 0 bases from V and 5 bases from J, with 6 bases between. CDR3 protein: CASSEARGDTQYF. The DNA read from the CDR3 is TGTGCCAGCAGTGAAGCGCGGGGAGATACG.

The table lists this clone with a few counts. The observed sequence ends 3 residues before the CDR3 terminus, with the missing tail filled in from the germline J gene. This chain uses TRBV7-9 with TRBJ1-1; D not certain. Germline CDR1 is SEHNR and CDR2 is FQNEAQ (reference sequence). The CDR3 covers 12 residues. CDR3 residues: CASSLAWHEAFF. The CDR3 DNA, read in part, is TGTGCCAGCAGCTTAGCGTGGCACGAA.

This clone has a count of ten or more. Read coverage stops 3 residues before the CDR3 terminus; the germline J gene supplies the remainder. This sequence joins TRBV7-7 and TRBJ1-1; D gene ambiguous. Germline V gene sequence: CDR1 SSHAT, CDR2 FNYEAQ (reference sequence). V was trimmed by 5 bases and J by 5 bases, leaving 15 bases between them. There are 14 residues in the CDR3. The CDR3 sequence: CASSPDLRRTEAFF. CDR3 bases read: TGTGCCAGCAGCCCAGATCTCAGGCGTACTGAA.

This clone occurred many times. The read halts 3 residues ahead of the CDR3 end, with the missing end drawn from the germline J gene. This chain links TRBV20-1 with TRBJ2-1, with TRBD2 identical over 12 bases. CDR1 DFQATT and CDR2 SNEGSKA come from the germline V gene (reference sequence). Trimming at V came to 0 bases and at J to 4 bases, leaving 4 bases not matched to a gene. The CDR3 sequence is 16 residues long. CDR3 DNA, as far as it was read: TGCAGTGCTAGAGATCCCGGACTAGCGGGGTACAATGAG. It is translated as CSARDPGLAGYNE. The CDR3 in full is CSARDPGLAGYNEQFF.

The table lists this clone with many counts. CDR3 DNA (partial): TGCAGCGTTGTAAATTTAGGTAGGGACAGGGAGGTTCGGGACACTGAA. Translation gives CSVVNLGRDREVRDTE. The full CDR3 reads CSVVNLGRDREVRDTEAFF. This chain joins TRBV29-1 and TRBJ1-1; TRBD1 aligns across 9 bases. The CDR3 extends 3 residues past the end of the read, so its final part is completed from the germline J gene. Germline loops: CDR1 SQVTM, CDR2 ANQGSEA. Losses at the gene ends were 4 bases for V and 3 bases for J; bases not matched to a gene: 21. CDR3 length: 19 amino acids.

This clone came up many times. The read finishes 3 residues shy of the CDR3 end, and the germline J gene is used to complete it. The chain uses TRBV5-1 and TRBJ1-4; 9 nucleotides line up with TRBD1. V dropped 4 bases and J dropped 5; count of bases not matched to a gene: 6. The CDR3 length is 15 residues. The V gene's germline CDR1 is SGHRS and CDR2 YFSETQ. The CDR3 loop is CASSAGGQGNEKLFF. Partial CDR3 DNA: TGCGCCAGCAGCGCAGGGGGACAGGGAAATGAAAAA.

This clone has at least ten counts. The read gets to within 3 residues of the CDR3 end, and the germline J gene fills in the rest. The chain joins TRBV9 to TRBJ2-1; tentatively, D is TRBD2 (6 bases). The CDR3 length is 15 residues. V was trimmed by 4 bases and J by 6 bases, leaving 17 bases between them. Germline V gene data show CDR1 as SGDLS and CDR2 as YYNGEE. The CDR3 DNA, read in part, is TGTGCCAGCAGCATCCGGGACTTGGGTACCAATGAG. It translates to CASSIRDLGTNE. The CDR3 in its entirety is CASSIRDLGTNEQFF. Full variable domain (remainder filled in from reference TRBV9 and TRBJ2-1): DSGVTQTPKHLITATGQRVTLRCSPRSGDLSVYWYQQSLDQGLQFLIQYYNGEERAKGNILERFSAQQFPDLHSELNLSSLELGDSALYFCASSIRDLGTNEQFFGPGTRLTVL.

The table lists this clone with many counts. The CDR3 end falls 3 residues outside the read, so it is completed with the germline J gene. The V call is TRBV27, the J call TRBJ1-1; 9 bases map to TRBD1. This CDR3 contains 14 residues. CDR1 MNHEY and CDR2 SMNVEV come from the germline V gene (reference sequence). Germline trimming cut 8 bases from V and 4 bases from J; bases unmatched to any gene: 8. The DNA read from the CDR3 is TGTGCCAGCTCACGAACAGGGGGCGGCACTGAA. This gives the protein CASSRTGGGTE. The complete CDR3 reads CASSRTGGGTEAFF.

This clone was observed at least ten times. The CDR3 end falls 3 residues outside the read, so it is completed with the germline J gene. V usage is TRBV13 and J usage is TRBJ2-2; D gene unclear. Trimming removed 3 bases at V and 4 bases at J, with 3 bases between. There are 12 residues in the CDR3. The germline gives CDR1 PRHDT, CDR2 FYEKMQ (reference sequence). The CDR3 protein is CASSFRTGELFF. The part of the CDR3 DNA that was read is TGTGCCAGCAGCTTTCGCACCGGGGAG. Combining the CDR3 with reference TRBV13 and TRBJ2-2 gives the whole variable domain AAGVIQSPRHLIKEKRETATLKCYPIPRHDTVYWYQQGPGQDPQFLISFYEKMQSDKGSIPDRFSAQQFSDYHSELNMSSLELGDSALYFCASSFRTGELFFGEGSRLTVL.

This clone was observed many times. The read ends 3 residues early relative to the CDR3; the germline J gene fills the gap. The V call is TRBV13, the J call TRBJ1-2; possible D gene TRBD1, 5 bases. V gave up 2 bases and J gave up 4 bases, with 8 bases separating them. CDR3 length equals 13 residues. Germline-derived CDR1 and CDR2 are PRHDT and FYEKMQ (reference sequence). The sequenced CDR3 bases are TGTGCCAGCAGCTTACCAGGGAGCTATGGC. As protein: CASSLPGSYG. The entire CDR3 protein is CASSLPGSYGYTF.

In its sample, this clone is medium-sized. The CDR3 extends 3 residues past the end of the read, so its final part is completed from the germline J gene. The chain recombines TRBV30 with TRBJ2-3; 11 bases map to TRBD2. Germline assignment: CDR1 GTSNPN and CDR2 SVGIG (reference sequence). The CDR3 covers 20 residues. V was clipped by 4 bases and J by 6 bases; unmatched bases: 24. The sequenced part of the CDR3 DNA is TGTGCCTGGATGTCGCTGCGGGCTCGACTAGCGGGAATCCGGGCCGATACG. As protein: CAWMSLRARLAGIRADT. Given in full, the CDR3 is CAWMSLRARLAGIRADTQYF.

Many counts were recorded for this clone. The sequenced fragment ends 3 residues before the CDR3 boundary, so the rest is inferred from the germline J gene. The chain has TRBV2 and TRBJ2-3; 9 bases are shared with TRBD2. This CDR3 has 18 amino acids. The V gene end was trimmed by 7 bases and the J gene end by 0 bases; junction bases not matched to a gene: 14. Germline CDR1 and CDR2: SNHLY and FYNNEI. The CDR3 bases that were read are TGTGCCAGCATGATGAGTCAAGCGGGAGGTGGCAGCACAGATACG. The encoded protein is CASMMSQAGGGSTDT. In full, the CDR3 reads CASMMSQAGGGSTDTQYF.

This clone was seen ten or more times. The observed sequence ends 3 residues before the CDR3 terminus, with the missing tail filled in from the germline J gene. The genes are TRBV19 and TRBJ2-1, with 9 bases lining up with TRBD2. Trimming at V came to 3 bases and at J to 7 bases, leaving 7 bases not matched to a gene. The CDR3 runs 15 residues. Per the germline V gene, CDR1 is LNHDA and CDR2 is SQIVND (reference sequence). CDR3 amino acids: CASSMVSGRSNEQFF. The covered CDR3 bases are TGTGCCAGTAGTATGGTTAGCGGGAGATCGAATGAG.

This clone was counted a few times. The read gets to within 3 residues of the CDR3 end, and the germline J gene fills in the rest. The V and J genes are TRBV20-1 and TRBJ2-7; 11 nucleotides agree with TRBD1. With V trimmed by 1 base and J by 3 bases, 5 bases remained unmatched. Looked up from germline, CDR1 is DFQATT and CDR2 is SNEGSKA (reference sequence). This CDR3 contains 15 residues. The CDR3 reads CSARGTGTGGYEQYF. Incomplete CDR3 DNA: TGCAGTGCTAGAGGGACCGGGACAGGGGGCTACGAG.